The present TCR beta chain was sequenced within a study of blood T cell repertoires in COVID-19. Study at large: COVID-19 samples, acute and convalescent, were from the United States, Italy and Spain.

Germline V gene data show CDR1 as SGHRS and CDR2 as YFSETQ. V gave up 4 bases and J gave up 2 bases; unmatched junction bases: 1. This CDR3 contains 14 residues. Assay: immunoSEQ multiplex PCR; the TCRdb copy retains only in-frame clones and omits some. The data contain 400,000 or so clones, around 87% of them seen just once; the ten biggest clones take up more than 1.5%. Grouping used clinical history reported by participants in a survey and questionnaire. Sequenced: PBMCs or T cells enriched from blood (not recorded which). This TCR was recovered from a man between 35 and 55 years old in a cohort exposed to, infected with or recovered from COVID-19 (not recorded which). The chain is built from TRBV5-1 and TRBJ2-3; TRBD1 aligns across 10 bases. CDR3 amino acids: CASSGTGVTDTQYF. The CDR3 nucleotides read TGCGCCAGCAGCGGGACAGGGGTCACAGATACGCAGTATTTT.